This T cell receptor beta chain was documented in a study of T cells in tuberculosis. Profiling relied on immunoSEQ multiplex PCR, and the TCRdb table lists in-frame clones only, not all of them. The data show about 34,000 clones, roughly 90% seen once. Sequencing was carried out using PBMCs. The sequence was obtained from a donor aged 10-29 years with latent tuberculosis or without tuberculosis infection.

The DNA for the CDR3 is TGTGCCAGCAGCGCCCACAGGGGAGGACACGACGAGCAGTACTTC. This codes for CASSAHRGGHDEQYF. The rearrangement joins TRBV7-9 to TRBJ2-7; D might be TRBD1 (7 bases). This CDR3 region has 15 residues. V lost 5 bases and J lost 5, with 19 bases in between. CDR1 is SEHNR, CDR2 FQNEAQ, per germline (reference sequence).